What follows describes a single T cell receptor (beta chain). Its antigen remains undetermined. Base qualities are not at hand, and no much larger clone is one base apart. The library was obtained by the immunoSEQ multiplex PCR assay. For the multiplex PCR, a mixture combining 60 forward primers for TCR Vbeta segments and 13 reverse primers for TCR Jbeta segments was used. The CDR3 region of rearranged TCR beta genes was amplified from genomic DNA by a multiplex PCR assay. On the Illumina HiSeq System, the amplified TCR beta libraries were sequenced as 87-base-pair reads. The original methods were these. A later analysis counted approximately 74 million unique TCR beta chains across the approximately 700 repertoires, and around 9.9 million of these chains were shared by at least two donors. A nearest-neighbor algorithm error-corrected the raw reads and collapsed the reads into unique sequences, merging closely related sequences to remove PCR and sequencing errors. To assign V, D and J gene segments, CDR3 sequences were aligned to IMGT reference sequences. Each retained sequence needed at least a six-nucleotide match to both a V gene segment and a J gene segment. A rearrangement was called productive if the CDR3 had no stop codons and remained in frame with V and J, and every other rearrangement was called non-productive. CDR3 was defined by IMGT convention, running from the second conserved V-encoded cysteine to the conserved J-encoded phenylalanine. Sequences without an unambiguous match to a single V gene segment were excluded from the earlier analysis of over 500 of the donors. In an earlier analysis of 450 to 750 of the donors, a V segment was called functional when productive rearrangements were above 56.7%, and segregating when the standard deviation between donors exceeded 5%. A statistical classification framework was built to diagnose cytomegalovirus status from the catalog of TCR beta chain sequences. A later analysis assigned V and J genes by comparing TCR nucleotide sequences with IMGT/GENE-DB human TR gene sequences. In a later analysis, CDR3 sequences and most-parsimonious VDJ recombination scenarios were assigned using the TCRdist pipeline. A later analysis defined each TCR beta chain by its CDR3 amino acid sequence plus V-gene family, and excluded reads lacking a unique V-gene family. To address suspected cross-contamination and a sequencing artifact, a later analysis removed approximately 590 highly shared, low-generation-probability nucleotide sequences. In a later analysis, a clonal expansion index was calculated for each public chain from normalized within-repertoire ranks of inferred template counts. In a later analysis, generation probabilities were computed using a VDJ recombination model fitted to out-of-frame rearrangements, and the results were checked against IGoR. In a later analysis, TCR-TCR, TCR-HLA and TCR-CMV co-occurrence was scored with hypergeometric tests, and a repertoire-size bias correction was applied to TCR pairs. False discovery rates were estimated in a later analysis by permuting HLA or CMV assignments 20 times. In a later analysis, co-occurring TCRs were grouped using DBSCAN, with TCRdist sequence similarity added in when clustering inside HLA-allele-positive subsets. For co-occurrence clustering, repertoires with fewer than 30,000 or more than 120,000 public chains were excluded, along with about five repertoires with anomalous nucleotide sharing. In its TCRdb copy, this immuneACCESS table keeps in-frame sequences only and misses some clones. Where compared with another copy, unresolved V genes explain less than half of these, and the others have no known cause. The V and J calls and clone size are taken from that table; D and trimming were inferred from the DNA. In this sample the table shows about 110,000 clones, over 75% of which occur a single time. Clones ranked in the top ten supply about 8.3% of the sample.

The cohort was made up of roughly 670 healthy bone marrow donors. At the time of sampling, all cohort members were nominally healthy, though unrecorded immune exposures were likely present. The donor was CMV seropositive and belonged to the group of 250 to 300 seropositive cohort members. A peripheral blood sample was provided by each donor, and peripheral blood mononuclear cells were used for TCR beta sequencing. The Qiagen DNeasy Blood Extraction Kit was used to extract genomic DNA from the blood cell samples. The entry originates in a study of cytomegalovirus exposure and HLA in healthy donors listed by TCRdb under 2017. Regarding the research as a whole: In an earlier analysis of 587 of the donors, 276 Gb of sequence data and approximately 100 million unique TCR beta sequences from roughly 180 million T cells were reported. An early release covering 500 to 750 HLA-typed donors comprised about 310 gigabases of sequencing data and approximately 85 million unique TCR sequences. Of the 300 to 500 genotyped donors, over 80% were placed in the genetic ancestry cluster associated with self-reported Caucasian donors. The study was designed to test whether signatures of past pathogen exposure could be identified by cataloging public T cell receptors. The study profiled the T cell repertoires of about 640 subjects by immunosequencing and related them to cytomegalovirus serostatus. In addition to the first cohort of 650 to 800 subjects, a separate validation cohort of 120 different subjects was used. The study combined high-throughput TCR immunosequencing, statistical association of individual TCRs with disease status, and machine learning to predict cytomegalovirus infection status. A later analysis re-analyzed previously published TCR beta repertoires from approximately 670 donors and added high-resolution HLA genotyping to study TCR occurrence patterns. Rather than drawing on any new phenotypic data, the later analysis identified candidate immune exposures from TCR beta sequences and the way those sequences occurred across donors. To decide whether each TCR beta V gene segment behaved as functional or pseudogenic, an earlier analysis of fewer than 750 of the donors relied on high-throughput TCR beta sequencing. Alongside the repertoire data, information on donor age, sex, ethnicity and CMV serostatus was compiled. Genome-wide SNP genotypes for about 65% of the 666 donors were used in a later genetic analysis, which treated that subset as a discovery cohort. Every discovery cohort repertoire had been produced on one sequencing platform. HLA typing included class I and class II loci at four-digit resolution. The number of donors typed differed by locus, with 629-630 for A, B, C, DRB1 and DQB1, around 500 for DQA1, approximately 570 for DPA1, and some 440 for DPB1. Roughly 5 DR-DQ haplotypes were handled as single units for association and clustering, since linkage in the cohort was strong. Among 300 to 450 genotyped donors of the cohort, an average of approximately 240,000 unique TCR beta nucleotide sequences were sequenced per donor, roughly 18% of them non-productive.

The V and J ends are trimmed by 4 bases and 0 bases, leaving 11 bases between them. Including cysteine and phenylalanine, the CDR3 has 15 amino acids. Only the CDR3 DNA stays, 45 bases, in frame from base 1. From the germline V gene, CDR1 is SGHRS and CDR2 is YFSETQ. The research as a whole found: Because counts were too low, 15 to 20 rarely observed V segments, including chromosome 9 orphons, were excluded from the earlier analysis of some 590 of the donors. The sequencing pipeline was judged likely to have produced a cluster of highly shared sequence variants as a technical artifact. Some IMGT-functional V segments, including TRBV6-2 and TRBV6-3, could not be distinguished by the 87-base-pair reads and were therefore excluded. According to a later analysis, most CMV-associated TCR beta chains appeared to be HLA-restricted, and the HLA associations seemed to be driven largely by CMV exposure. A later analysis found that HLA-associated TCR beta chains were more clonally expanded and had lower generation probabilities than equally common non-associated chains. A total of 150 to 200 TCR beta chains were listed by the study as associated with cytomegalovirus. In vitro tests confirmed that a few of the cytomegalovirus-associated TCR beta chains recognize cytomegalovirus antigens. In a later genetic analysis, a missense DCLRE1C variant was associated with V-gene and J-gene trimming of TCR beta chains, and the association was replicated in an independent cohort. Broadly in line with IMGT annotations, most TCR beta V segments showed up in productive rearrangements about 90% or about 30% of the time in an earlier analysis of 450 to 600 of the donors. Specific HLA alleles were associated with over 15,000 TCR beta sequences at a false discovery rate of 0.05 in a later analysis. In both the original and validation cohorts, the classifier was reported to diagnose cytomegalovirus status with high specificity and sensitivity. HLA typing was unavailable for some donors at each locus, so association tests used only the typed subset. The authors suggested that the approach could potentially be extended to other disease states and immunological phenotypes. This cohort had only TCR beta chains sequenced, and the lack of alpha or paired-chain data limited which features could be detected. Assigning TCR associations to individual alleles was difficult when HLA alleles, especially DR and DQ, strongly co-occurred. The only immune exposure information available for the cohort was CMV serostatus. Correlated functional status among segregating V segments might be attributable to linkage disequilibrium, but an unknown experimental factor could not be ruled out. According to a later analysis, TCR association rates differed among HLA loci, with DRB1 alleles showing the most associated TCRs and HLA-C alleles showing the fewest. According to a later genetic analysis, donors in an Asian-associated ancestry cluster had fewer N-insertions in productive TCRs than the approximately 690-donor mean. Most TCR sequences were seen in very few donors, while some public TCRs were found in many individuals. A further reported finding was that TCR beta sequences accurately predicted the HLA-A and HLA-B alleles for most subjects in the first cohort. The presence/absence analyses assumed that sequencing depth was roughly uniform across donors, and that assumption may not be true. According to a later analysis, parvovirus B19, influenza, CMV and Epstein-Barr virus appeared linked to several top co-occurrence clusters.

The sequence derives from a woman aged 40-49 years in good health and CMV-seropositive. Sample: PBMCs. The receptor chain draws on TRBV5-1 and TRBJ2-1; TRBD1 is possibly the D segment (6 matching bases). The CDR3 protein sequence reads: CASSPDRNSYNEQFF. Here is the DNA: TGCGCCAGCAGCCCCGACAGGAACTCCTACAATGAGCAGTTCTTC.